One and the same sample provided the 27 T cell receptor beta chains below, sequenced in a study of T cells expressing NK-cell markers. TCRdb processed the 5' RACE reads again and assigns one entry to each CDR3 protein, with no DNA. The listing records about half a million distinct CDR3 sequences. Sequenced input: blood T cells: a sorted CD56 or NKG2C T cell subset, CD4+ or CD8+ T cells, or bulk PBMC T cells (not recorded which). These receptors all stem from a woman in her 50s in good health.

The chain combines TRBV18 with TRBJ2-7; TCRdb picks TRBD1, but there is no DNA to check that call. CDR1 is KGHSH and CDR2 is LQKENI in the germline V gene. The CDR3 sequence is 14 residues long. CDR3: CASSPGGAGDEQYF. Variable domain in full (rest from reference TRBV18 and TRBJ2-7): NAGVMQNPRHLVRRRGQEARLRCSPMKGHSHVYWYRQLPEEGLKFMVYLQKENIIDESGMPKERFSAEFPKEGPSILRIQQVVRGDSAAYFCASSPGGAGDEQYFGPGTRLTVT.

V and J are TRBV18 and TRBJ2-5. Per germline, CDR1 KGHSH and CDR2 LQKENI. This CDR3 is 15 amino acids long. The chain's CDR3 is CASSPPGGRKETQYF.

V and J are TRBV20-1 and TRBJ2-2; absent DNA, TCRdb's TRBD2 call cannot be checked. Germline lookup yields CDR1 DFQATT and CDR2 SNEGSKA (reference sequence). CDR3 length: 16 residues. The CDR3 loop reads CSAGPGLAGVTGELFF.

The chain is built from TRBV20-1 and TRBJ2-1; the TCRdb D gene call, TRBD2, has no DNA to confirm it. There are 13 residues in the CDR3. Germline lookup yields CDR1 DFQATT and CDR2 SNEGSKA (reference sequence). CDR3 region: CSALAGGPSEQFF.

The chain couples TRBV20-1 to TRBJ1-2; lacking DNA, the TRBD1 call made by TCRdb goes unchecked. This CDR3 has 11 residues. Germline CDR1 is DFQATT and CDR2 is SNEGSKA (reference sequence). CDR3: CSAWAGYGYTF.

This sequence joins TRBV5-1 and TRBJ2-3; TCRdb lists TRBD2, though no DNA is available to test this call. This CDR3 is 17 amino acids long. From germline, CDR1 is SGHRS and CDR2 YFSETQ. The CDR3 spells CASSLAGPSPGLDTQYF.

The chain has TRBV28 and TRBJ2-1; as DNA is missing, the TRBD2 call by TCRdb cannot be tested. The germline CDR1 and CDR2 sequences are MDHEN and SYDVKM. This CDR3 spans 14 amino acids. CDR3 in amino acids: CASSPRDLYNEQFF.

The V call is TRBV6-6, the J call TRBJ2-2. The length of the CDR3 is 14 residues. Germline lookup yields CDR1 MNHNY and CDR2 SVGAGI (reference sequence). CDR3 protein: CASSYSTVTGELFF.

This sequence joins TRBV5-1 and TRBJ2-1; as DNA is missing, the TRBD1 call by TCRdb cannot be tested. The CDR3 has 14 amino acids. The germline CDR1 and CDR2 sequences are SGHRS and YFSETQ. CDR3 residues: CASRSGGGYNEQFF.

This chain connects TRBV20-1 to TRBJ1-1; there is no DNA to check the TCRdb D call of TRBD1. There are 13 residues in the CDR3. Germline CDR1 reads DFQATT; CDR2 reads SNEGSKA (reference sequence). The CDR3 loop reads CSAPDRGNTEAFF.

The chain carries TRBV12-5 and TRBJ2-1; TCRdb's D gene call, TRBD2, goes unchecked for lack of DNA. Germline CDR1 LGHNT, CDR2 FRNRAP. The CDR3 totals 16 residues. Here the CDR3 reads CASGLVTSGRANEQFF.

The rearrangement links TRBV7-9 to TRBJ2-5; TCRdb lists TRBD2, though no DNA is available to test this call. CDR3 size: 20 residues. Germline CDR1 reads SEHNR; CDR2 reads FQNEAQ (reference sequence). The CDR3 region is CASSAYMSGTSGTHQETQYF.

The chain is built from TRBV29-1 and TRBJ2-4. Germline-derived CDR1 and CDR2 are SQVTM and ANQGSEA. The CDR3 runs to 13 residues. The CDR3 loop is CSVAPYDRNIQYF.

V is TRBV5-6 and J is TRBJ2-7; TCRdb calls TRBD1, which cannot be checked without DNA. Germline V gene lookup returns CDR1 SGHDT and CDR2 YYEEEE. The CDR3 totals 16 residues. This CDR3 is CASSPGGPGQASEQYF. The full variable domain, in which reference TRBV5-6 and TRBJ2-7 provide the parts outside the CDR3, is DAGVTQSPTHLIKTRGQQVTLRCSPKSGHDTVSWYQQALGQGPQFIFQYYEEEERQRGNFPDRFSGHQFPNYSSELNVNALLLGDSALYLCASSPGGPGQASEQYFGPGTRLTVT.

The V call is TRBV5-1, the J call TRBJ2-5. Germline V gene lookup returns CDR1 SGHRS and CDR2 YFSETQ. The CDR3 sequence is 15 residues long. This CDR3 is CASSQVGGNQETQYF.

The chain joins TRBV5-1 to TRBJ2-6; TCRdb's D gene call, TRBD1, goes unchecked for lack of DNA. The CDR3 has 17 residues. Germline CDR1 and CDR2: SGHRS and YFSETQ. The CDR3 protein is CASSLRQGDSGANVLTF.

V is TRBV14 and J is TRBJ2-3. This CDR3 has 12 amino acids. Germline-derived CDR1 and CDR2 are SGHDN and FVKESK. The CDR3 loop reads CASSQVKDTQYF.

The gene calls are TRBV3-1 and TRBJ2-1; TCRdb reports TRBD2, a call that lacks DNA to check it against. Germline V gene data show CDR1 as LGHDT and CDR2 as YNNKEL (reference sequence). CDR3 length: 14 residues. The CDR3 loop is CASSQEKHGREQFF.

This rearrangement joins TRBV7-9 to TRBJ2-1; TCRdb reports TRBD1, a call that lacks DNA to check it against. Germline lookup yields CDR1 SEHNR and CDR2 FQNEAQ (reference sequence). The CDR3 covers 19 residues. CDR3 protein: CASSLAVGSRTGASNEQFF.

V and J are TRBV3-1 and TRBJ2-1; the TCRdb call, TRBD2, lacks DNA for checking. CDR3 size: 16 residues. Germline CDR1 reads LGHDT; CDR2 reads YNNKEL (reference sequence). The CDR3 loop is CASSQGLQGADNEQFF.

This chain uses TRBV6-5 with TRBJ2-1; the TCRdb D gene call, TRBD2, has no DNA to confirm it. The CDR3 is made up of 18 amino acids. Germline-derived CDR1 and CDR2 are MNHEY and SVGAGI. CDR3 sequence: CASSGGPRTSAAYNEQFF.

The chain carries TRBV24-1 and TRBJ2-5; TCRdb proposes TRBD2, but this gene call is untestable without DNA. In germline, CDR1 is KGHDR, CDR2 SFDVKD. The CDR3 extends over 16 amino acids. The CDR3 loop is CATSDLLPSGVWAQYF.

This chain links TRBV6-5 with TRBJ2-5; the D call of TRBD1 rests on TCRdb alone, since no DNA is present to check it. Germline-derived CDR1 and CDR2 are MNHEY and SVGAGI. The CDR3 has 15 residues. CDR3: CASRPPTGRVETQYF.

V is TRBV20-1 and J is TRBJ2-3. This CDR3 is 14 amino acids long. CDR1 and CDR2 (germline): DFQATT, SNEGSKA (reference sequence). This chain's CDR3 is CSAREAGRADTQYF.

CDR3 protein: CSARIQGVSYNEQFF. The V gene is TRBV20-1, the J gene TRBJ2-1; TCRdb designates TRBD1, a call that cannot be tested without DNA. This CDR3 is built from 15 residues. CDR1 and CDR2 (germline): DFQATT, SNEGSKA (reference sequence).

The rearrangement uses TRBV12-3 or TRBV12-4 and TRBJ1-1. This CDR3 has 14 residues. Here the CDR3 reads CASSLNSPNTEAFF.

V gene TRBV5-1 combines with J gene TRBJ2-2; the D call from TCRdb, TRBD1, cannot be confirmed without DNA. In germline, CDR1 is SGHRS, CDR2 YFSETQ. The CDR3 has 18 residues. CDR3 region: CASSLGQGLGYDTGELFF.